Listed below are T cell receptor beta chains from one sample, sequenced in a study of blood T cell repertoires in COVID-19. Libraries were prepared by immunoSEQ multiplex PCR; TCRdb keeps only in-frame clonotypes and omits some of them. This sample yields 150,000 to 200,000 clones, of which roughly 79% are seen a single time; 12% belongs to the top ten. Sequenced sample: peripheral blood. These receptors all come from a woman aged 80 or older with COVID-19, enrolled during active disease. Each CDR3 is given with its conserved first and last residue. A D gene is named only where the DNA matches it firmly. Clone size, where shown, is once, few, many, or a class for clones that have expanded.

>TRBD1|TRBV28|NA|TRBJ1-6
CASRVRGQGNSPLHF
TGTGCCAGCAGAGTAAGGGGACAGGGTAATTCACCCCTCCACTTT
>NA|TRBV7-3|NA|TRBJ1-4
CASSLQIGGELFF
TGTGCCAGCAGCTTACAGATCGGAGGGGAACTGTTTTTT
>NA|TRBV25-1|NA|TRBJ1-2
CASSGGEGYGYTF
TGTGCCAGCAGTGGAGGGGAGGGCTATGGCTACACCTTC
>NA|TRBV11-2|few|TRBJ2-7
CASSLSTRAGAHPYEQYF
TGTGCCAGCAGCTTAAGTACGAGGGCAGGGGCGCACCCTTACGAGCAGTACTTC
>NA|TRBV6-2/TRBV6-3|NA|TRBJ1-6
CASSYSKGSYNSPLHF
TGTGCCAGCAGTTACTCGAAGGGGTCCTATAATTCACCCCTCCACTTT
>NA|TRBV28|NA|TRBJ2-7
CASLTGRGYEQYF
TGTGCCAGCCTTACAGGGAGGGGGTACGAGCAGTACTTC
>NA|TRBV10-3|NA|TRBJ1-2
CAITPGARGHYGYTF
TGTGCCATCACGCCCGGCGCCAGGGGACACTATGGCTACACCTTC
>TRBD1|TRBV7-9|NA|TRBJ2-1
CASSSRDRSRNEQFF
TGTGCCAGCAGCTCTCGGGACAGGTCGAGGAATGAGCAGTTCTTC
>TRBD1|TRBV18|NA|TRBJ1-1
CASSPGTGSPTEAFF
TGTGCCAGCTCACCCGGGACAGGGAGTCCCACTGAAGCTTTCTTT
>TRBD2|TRBV15|NA|TRBJ2-5
CATSRVGSVGGETQYF
TGTGCCACCAGCAGAGTGGGAAGTGTGGGAGGGGAGACCCAGTACTTC
>NA|TRBV28|NA|TRBJ2-6
CASSPHRVSGANVLTF
TGTGCCAGCAGCCCTCACAGGGTCTCTGGGGCCAACGTCCTGACTTTC
>NA|TRBV4-1|NA|TRBJ2-5
CASSQDLRRAWETQYF
TGCGCCAGCAGCCAAGATCTTCGCAGGGCATGGGAGACCCAGTACTTC
>TRBD2|TRBV19|NA|TRBJ2-3
CASSIGTGTSGRDTQYF
TGTGCCAGTAGTATTGGGACCGGGACTAGCGGGAGAGATACGCAGTATTTT
>TRBD2|TRBV19|few|TRBJ2-3
CASSSLAGLPGDTQYF
TGTGCCAGTAGTAGTCTAGCGGGTCTCCCGGGAGATACGCAGTATTTT
>TRBD1|TRBV6-5|NA|TRBJ1-1
CATGVEGDTEAFF
TGTGCTACAGGGGTGGAGGGGGACACTGAAGCTTTCTTT
>NA|TRBV12-2|NA|TRBJ2-2
CASRSRASGRAGGELFF
TGTGCAAGTCGCTCCCGGGCTAGCGGGAGGGCGGGCGGGGAGCTGTTTTTT
>TRBD1|TRBV5-6|NA|TRBJ2-1
CASSFGTGTFPLYNEQFF
TGTGCCAGCAGCTTCGGGACAGGGACTTTCCCCCTTTACAATGAGCAGTTCTTC
>TRBD1|TRBV5-1|once|TRBJ2-1
CASRSVTGDEQFF
TGCGCCAGCAGAAGTGTTACAGGGGATGAGCAGTTCTTC
>NA|TRBV19|once|TRBJ2-2
CASSSLNAGELFF
TGTGCCAGTAGTAGCCTAAACGCCGGGGAGCTGTTTTTT
>TRBD1|TRBV7-9|NA|TRBJ1-2
CASSRDRDLRGYTF
TGTGCCAGCAGCCGGGACAGGGATCTTCGTGGCTACACCTTC
>TRBD2|TRBV9|NA|TRBJ2-7
CASSGGLAGGYEQYF
TGTGCCAGCAGCGGGGGACTAGCAGGAGGGTACGAGCAGTACTTC
>TRBD2|TRBV6-5|NA|TRBJ2-7
CASKAGGPYEQYF
TGTGCCAGCAAGGCGGGAGGGCCCTACGAGCAGTACTTC
>NA|TRBV9|once|TRBJ2-3
CASSDRDKPDTQYF
TGTGCCAGCAGCGACCGGGACAAACCAGATACGCAGTATTTT
>TRBD1|TRBV19|NA|TRBJ1-2
CASSYVGQGVLNYGYTF
TGTGCCAGTAGTTACGTGGGACAGGGGGTCCTTAACTATGGCTACACCTTC
>TRBD1|TRBV29-1|NA|TRBJ2-5
CSGQDRGRFETQYF
TGCAGCGGACAAGACAGGGGGCGGTTCGAGACCCAGTACTTC
>TRBD1|TRBV7-9|NA|TRBJ1-3
CASSLGDSFIYF
TGTGCCAGCAGCTTAGGGGACAGTTTCATATATTTT
>TRBD1|TRBV27|NA|TRBJ2-2
CASSSDRVGTGELFF
TGTGCCAGCAGTTCCGACAGGGTTGGCACCGGGGAGCTGTTTTTT
>NA|TRBV2|NA|TRBJ2-7
CASSDYGIETTSYEQYF
TGTGCCAGCAGTGACTATGGCATCGAAACTACCTCCTACGAGCAGTACTTC
>NA|TRBV12-3/TRBV12-4|NA|TRBJ1-1
CASSFHLPQAFF
TGTGCCAGCAGTTTCCACTTACCCCAAGCTTTCTTT
>TRBD2|TRBV7-9|NA|TRBJ2-3
CASGPGLAGVPDTQYF
TGTGCCAGCGGCCCGGGACTAGCGGGAGTTCCAGATACGCAGTATTTT
>NA|TRBV4-1|NA|TRBJ2-1
CASSQGISYNEQFF
TGCGCCAGCAGCCAAGGAATCAGTTACAATGAGCAGTTCTTC
>TRBD1|TRBV23-1|once|TRBJ1-1
CASSQAQGANTEAFF
TGCGCCAGCAGTCAAGCACAGGGGGCAAACACTGAAGCTTTCTTT
>TRBD1|TRBV19|NA|TRBJ1-5
CASSVGGAGQPQHF
TGTGCCAGTAGTGTAGGGGGCGCCGGTCAGCCCCAGCATTTT
>TRBD2|TRBV28|NA|TRBJ2-7
CASSLRGGRQGYEQYF
TGTGCCAGCAGTTTAAGGGGAGGGAGGCAGGGCTACGAGCAGTACTTC
>NA|TRBV9|many|TRBJ1-3
CASSPPPGGNTIYF
TGTGCCAGCAGCCCCCCCCCGGGTGGAAACACCATATATTTT
>NA|TRBV6-2/TRBV6-3|NA|TRBJ1-4
CASSHPSPTGEKLFF
TGTGCCAGCAGCCACCCGTCACCGACAGGCGAAAAACTGTTTTTT
>NA|TRBV19|many|TRBJ2-1
CASSIVGLNEQFF
TGTGCCAGTAGTATAGTTGGGCTCAATGAGCAGTTCTTC
>NA|TRBV6-5|once|TRBJ1-4
CASRRTANEKLFF
TGTGCCAGCAGGCGAACAGCAAATGAAAAACTGTTTTTT
>NA|TRBV19|NA|TRBJ2-1
CASSIGANEQFF
TGTGCCAGTAGTATTGGGGCGAATGAGCAGTTCTTC
>TRBD1|TRBV27|NA|TRBJ2-2
CASSLLNRGNTGELFF
TGTGCCAGCAGTTTATTGAACAGGGGAAACACCGGGGAGCTGTTTTTT
>TRBD1|TRBV6-5|NA|TRBJ2-1
CASSPDRGPYNEQFF
TGTGCCAGCAGTCCCGACAGGGGACCCTACAATGAGCAGTTCTTC
>NA|TRBV6-2/TRBV6-3|NA|TRBJ1-2
CASSKTPWRGYTF
TGTGCCAGCAGCAAGACACCCTGGAGGGGCTACACCTTC
>TRBD1|TRBV19|once|TRBJ1-4
CASNPDRGNEKLFF
TGTGCCAGTAACCCGGACAGGGGTAATGAAAAACTGTTTTTT
>TRBD1|TRBV7-9|NA|TRBJ2-2
CASSLEGVTGTAGELFF
TGTGCCAGCAGCTTAGAGGGGGTAACCGGGACAGCCGGGGAGCTGTTTTTT
>TRBD1|TRBV7-9|NA|TRBJ2-7
CASSTWTGESPYEQYF
TGTGCCAGCAGCACTTGGACAGGGGAGTCACCCTACGAGCAGTACTTC
>TRBD1|TRBV3-1/TRBV3-2|NA|TRBJ1-2
CASRPGQGVGGYTF
TGTGCCAGCAGACCGGGACAGGGGGTTGGAGGCTACACCTTC
>TRBD1|TRBV19|few|TRBJ2-2
CATGGGQGNTGELFF
TGTGCCACCGGGGGAGGACAGGGGAATACCGGGGAGCTGTTTTTT
>NA|TRBV5-1|NA|TRBJ2-3
CASSLVGAQDTQYF
TGCGCCAGCAGCTTGGTGGGGGCCCAAGATACGCAGTATTTT
>NA|TRBV9|few|TRBJ2-3
CASSVWGGGTDTQYF
TGTGCCAGCAGCGTCTGGGGGGGCGGCACAGATACGCAGTATTTT
>TRBD1|TRBV5-8|few|TRBJ1-1
CASSLWTGPMNTEAFF
TGTGCCAGCAGCTTGTGGACAGGGCCCATGAACACTGAAGCTTTCTTT
>NA|TRBV4-2|NA|TRBJ1-1
CASSQEEMNTEAFF
TGTGCCAGCAGCCAAGAAGAGATGAACACTGAAGCTTTCTTT
>TRBD1|TRBV18|NA|TRBJ1-2
CASSPTTGETNYGYTF
TGTGCCAGCTCACCGACGACAGGGGAAACTAACTATGGCTACACCTTC
>NA|TRBV28|NA|TRBJ2-2
CASKEGRRGRSTGELFF
TGTGCCAGCAAGGAGGGTCGCAGAGGGCGCAGTACCGGGGAGCTGTTTTTT